This T cell receptor (beta chain) was captured in a study of blood T cell repertoires in COVID-19. Patients from Seattle were sampled longitudinally, starting during active infection. In the source study's methods: The authors estimated nucleated cell counts from reference gene primer amplification. TCRdb keeps only in-frame clones here, not all; method: immunoSEQ multiplex PCR. From that table come the V and J calls and clone size; the DNA was used to work out D and trimming. Seen here are roughly 410,000 clones, around 91% observed once, and the top ten hold roughly 1.6%. This clonotype was obtained from a middle-aged woman with COVID-19, enrolled during active disease. The sample taken for sequencing was peripheral blood.

CDR3 amino acids: CASSQVPRGGNTDTQYF. In DNA, the CDR3 is TGTGCCAGCAGCCAGGTTCCCCGGGGGGGGAACACAGATACGCAGTATTTT. The gene calls are TRBV4-2 and TRBJ2-3, with TRBD2 identical over 8 bases. The V and J ends lost 3 bases and 2 bases, in that order; junction bases with no gene match: 10. The CDR3 length is 17 residues. In germline, CDR1 is LGHNA, CDR2 YNFKEQ.